The 8 T cell receptor beta chains presented below share a single source sample, sequenced in a study of blood T cell repertoires in COVID-19. Only in-frame clones appear in the TCRdb table, and some are missing; sequencing was by immunoSEQ multiplex PCR. The sample lists approximately 450,000 clones; 80% to 90% were seen once. The sample taken for sequencing was PBMCs or T cells enriched from blood (not recorded which). These receptors all stem from a man aged 25-45 years who had recovered from COVID-19.

This clone came up a few times. The chain recombines TRBV2 with TRBJ1-4; perhaps TRBD1 as D (5 bases). There are 11 residues in the CDR3. Per germline, CDR1 SNHLY and CDR2 FYNNEI. The V gene lost 1 base and the J gene lost 17 bases, with 11 bases spanning the gap. The CDR3 reads CASSEDRRSFF. CDR3 nucleotides: TGTGCCAGCAGTGAAGACAGGAGAAGTTTTTTT.

This clone has just a few counts. The chain carries TRBV5-1 and TRBJ1-3; 8 bases align to TRBD1. CDR1 SGHRS and CDR2 YFSETQ come from the germline V gene. The V gene end was trimmed by 0 bases and the J gene end by 2 bases; junction bases not matched to a gene: 7. This CDR3 comprises 17 residues. CDR3 loop: CASSLAPQGAAGNTIYF. Here the CDR3 DNA reads TGCGCCAGCAGCTTGGCCCCCCAGGGGGCTGCTGGAAACACCATATATTTT.

The chain carries TRBV4-1 and TRBJ1-1, with 7 bases that match TRBD1. CDR1 and CDR2 from the germline V gene are MGHRA and YSYEKL. The J segment lost 2 bases and the V segment lost 4 bases, leaving 4 bases of the junction unmatched. The CDR3 runs to 14 residues. The CDR3 bases are TGCGCCAGCAGCCCCTGGGACAGTAACACTGAAGCTTTCTTT. It is translated as CASSPWDSNTEAFF.

V gene TRBV18 combines with J gene TRBJ2-6, with D possibly matching TRBD1 (5 bases). This CDR3 comprises 18 residues. CDR1 and CDR2 from the germline V gene are KGHSH and LQKENI. Trimming removed 3 bases from V and 0 bases from J, with 15 bases in between. The CDR3: CASSPLAGLGSGANVLTF. The CDR3 DNA reads as TGTGCCAGCTCACCTTTAGCAGGGCTGGGCTCTGGGGCCAACGTCCTGACTTTC.

The chain's CDR3 is CASTLVGDYGYTF. For the CDR3, the DNA is TGTGCCAGCACCCTCGTCGGGGACTATGGCTACACCTTC. V usage is TRBV28 and J usage is TRBJ1-2; D call uncertain. V was cut by 7 bases and J by 3 bases, with 12 bases left in between. CDR1 is MDHEN and CDR2 is SYDVKM in the germline V gene. The CDR3 totals 13 residues.

The chain is built from TRBV7-4 and TRBJ1-3, with 9 bases identical to TRBD1. The J segment lost 0 bases and the V segment lost 7 bases, leaving 10 bases of the junction unmatched. Germline-derived CDR1 and CDR2 are SGHVT and SQSDAQ. The length of the CDR3 is 17 residues. The CDR3 DNA follows: TGTGCCAGCAACACTCCGTGGGGACAGGGCTCTGGAAACACCATATATTTT. Protein product: CASNTPWGQGSGNTIYF.

This clone occurred a few times. V gene TRBV30 combines with J gene TRBJ2-1; D perhaps matches TRBD2 (6 bases). Trimming removed 0 bases from V and 5 bases from J, with 11 bases in between. This CDR3 spans 14 amino acids. Germline lookup yields CDR1 GTSNPN and CDR2 SVGIG (reference sequence). The CDR3, as DNA: TGTGCCTGGAGTGTAAGCGGGCTTAACAATGAGCAGTTCTTC. The encoded protein is CAWSVSGLNNEQFF.

The gene calls are TRBV28 and TRBJ1-5, with a weak D call TRBD1 (5 bases). Trimming left V 5 bases short and J 0 bases short, with 14 bases between. CDR1 is MDHEN and CDR2 is SYDVKM in the germline V gene. The CDR3 loop spans 16 amino acids. This chain's CDR3 is CASSRRQTYSNQPQHF. The CDR3 DNA reads TGTGCCAGCAGTAGAAGACAGACTTATAGCAATCAGCCCCAGCATTTT.